This entry features one T cell receptor beta chain sequence. The V end lost 3 bases, the J end lost 9 bases, and 11 bases lay between the germline ends. The CDR3 contains 12 residues. Germline CDR1 reads SNHLY; CDR2 reads FYNNEI. This entry belongs to a study of shared clonotypes between healthy human individuals. TCRdb's table, derived via immunoSEQ multiplex PCR, lists solely in-frame clones and lacks some. The profile shows roughly 500,000 clones, around 85% of them singletons. Sequenced: PBMCs. The chain couples TRBV2 to TRBJ2-5; tentative D call: TRBD2 (6 bases). This receptor was identified in a middle-aged woman in good health. Some clones in this sample may be carry-over from other donors' samples. The CDR3 reads CASSEDRGAQYF. Written as DNA, the CDR3 is TGTGCCAGCAGTGAGGACCGCGGGGCCCAGTACTTC.